Listed below are T cell receptor beta chains from one sample, sequenced in a study of shared clonotypes between healthy human individuals. Measured with immunoSEQ multiplex PCR; TCRdb has only the in-frame clones, and not every one. The profile shows 2 million to 2.5 million clones, 92% of them singletons. Sequenced sample: naive CD4+ T cells from PBMCs. Source of these receptors: a man younger than 35 in good health. Some clones in this sample may be carry-over from other donors' samples. Both conserved end residues are part of each CDR3. The order of the fields is CDR3 protein, J gene, V gene.

CASRIWSTSYNEQFF | TRBJ2-1 | TRBV5-1
CASGSETDTQYF | TRBJ2-3 | TRBV12-5
CASSLGLTSGRNTGELFF | TRBJ2-2 | TRBV5-4
CASSLSSSGAYNEQFF | TRBJ2-1 | TRBV7-3
CASSLAAYSGIYNEQFF | TRBJ2-1 | TRBV7-9
CASSIRGPTKSYGYTF | TRBJ1-2 | TRBV19
CAISETVATSGRIYEQYF | TRBJ2-7 | TRBV10-3
CASSLGQQETQYF | TRBJ2-5 | TRBV7-2
CASSIRTGGVHEQYF | TRBJ2-7 | TRBV19
CASHSHGANVLTF | TRBJ2-6 | TRBV2
CASSPRQGANTEAFF | TRBJ1-1 | TRBV5-1
CASRRGEPGVKSTEAFF | TRBJ1-1 | TRBV28
CASSPMTVNTGELFF | TRBJ2-2 | TRBV4-1
CSVVGLAGGLGNEQFF | TRBJ2-1 | TRBV29-1
CASSQTGSVGKLFF | TRBJ1-4 | TRBV4-2
CSAAKVAGWNTEAFF | TRBJ1-1 | TRBV29-1
CASSLPTGGYNSPLHF | TRBJ1-6 | TRBV28
CASSKPGAHNEQFF | TRBJ2-1 | TRBV5-4
CASSIGASTNEKLFF | TRBJ1-4 | TRBV19
CASSAPDSLKNTEAFF | TRBJ1-1 | TRBV2